These 6 T cell receptor beta chains originate from one sample sequenced in a study of CD8 T cells in ankylosing spondylitis. TCRdb passed the 5' RACE reads through MiXCR, listing each CDR3 protein once. The table lists 250,000 to 300,000 distinct CDR3 sequences, 15% to 20% of them singletons. Sequencing was performed on blood, either unsorted or a sorted T cell fraction (not recorded which). Receptors originate from a male donor with ankylosing spondylitis or in good health (not recorded which).

J is TRBJ2-5 and V is TRBV28; the D is unclear. The CDR3 has 14 residues. V shed 6 bases and J shed 5 bases, with 16 bases lying between them. The germline gives CDR1 MDHEN, CDR2 SYDVKM. The CDR3 DNA follows: TGTGCCAGCAGGAGCGACGTCCGCAGGGAGACCCAGTACTTC. Its translation is CASRSDVRRETQYF.

This clonotype has a handful of counts. This chain uses TRBV3-1 with TRBJ1-2; D call uncertain. The CDR3 has 13 residues. V was pared by 3 bases and J by 3 bases, with 8 bases between. CDR1 and CDR2 from the germline V gene are LGHDT and YNNKEL (reference sequence). Written as DNA, the CDR3 is TGTGCCAGCAGCCAGACGGAGTACTATGGCTACACCTTC. Translating it yields CASSQTEYYGYTF.

This clonotype was observed a handful of times. CDR3 DNA sequence: TGCGCCAGCAGCTTCTCGTCGGCAGCTAATGAGCAGTTCTTC. Amino acids: CASSFSSAANEQFF. The genes are TRBV5-1 and TRBJ2-1; no clear D gene. V lost 2 bases and J lost 7, with 13 bases in between. The germline CDR1 and CDR2 sequences are SGHRS and YFSETQ. The CDR3 runs 14 residues.

The rearrangement uses TRBV24-1 and TRBJ2-1; 10 nucleotides match TRBD2. Trimming cost V 3 bases and J 4 bases; bases outside gene matches: 2. The CDR3 extends over 15 amino acids. Germline lookup yields CDR1 KGHDR and CDR2 SFDVKD. CDR3 sequence: CATSDIAGGYNEQFF. CDR3 DNA sequence: TGTGCCACCAGTGATATAGCGGGGGGATACAATGAGCAGTTCTTC.

The V and J genes are TRBV29-1 and TRBJ2-5; D is perhaps TRBD1 or TRBD2 (5 bases each). The length of the CDR3 is 16 residues. The germline CDR1 and CDR2 sequences are SQVTM and ANQGSEA. V was cut by 3 bases and J by 1 base, with 18 bases left in between. CDR3 sequence reads: CSVDSFGADFQETQYF. As DNA, the CDR3 is TGCAGCGTTGATTCGTTCGGGGCAGACTTCCAAGAGACCCAGTACTTC. The full variable domain, completed using reference TRBV29-1 and TRBJ2-5, is SAVISQKPSRDICQRGTSLTIQCQVDSQVTMMFWYRQQPGQSLTLIATANQGSEATYESGFVIDKFPISRPNLTFSTLTVSNMSPEDSSIYLCSVDSFGADFQETQYFGPGTRLLVL.

The chain couples TRBV5-5 to TRBJ1-3; D call uncertain. Germline-derived CDR1 and CDR2 are SGHKS and YYEKEE (reference sequence). The length of the CDR3 is 16 residues. V gave up 0 bases and J gave up 0 bases, with 10 bases separating them. In DNA, the CDR3 is TGTGCCAGCAGCTTGGGAGAACGGAACTCTGGAAACACCATATATTTT. This gives the protein CASSLGERNSGNTIYF.